This paragraph covers one T cell receptor (beta chain) sequence. TCRdb's table, derived via immunoSEQ multiplex PCR, lists solely in-frame clones and lacks some. The sample includes some 350,000 clones, more than 75% of them seen just once. Trimming pared 0 bases from V and 5 bases from J, leaving 13 bases between. This CDR3 is 15 amino acids long. The germline CDR1 and CDR2 sequences are MNHEY and SMNVEV (reference sequence). This sample was included in a study of blood T cell repertoires in COVID-19. Study-wide background: COVID-19 samples collected from the United States, Italy and Spain covered acute and convalescent phases.

The TCR was taken from a woman between 18 and 29 years old who had recovered from COVID-19. The sequenced sample was peripheral blood. This sequence joins TRBV27 and TRBJ1-1, with D maybe TRBD1 (5 bases). CDR3 region: CASSLSLGGRTEAFF. The CDR3, as DNA: TGTGCCAGCAGTTTATCGCTTGGGGGGAGGACTGAAGCTTTCTTT.